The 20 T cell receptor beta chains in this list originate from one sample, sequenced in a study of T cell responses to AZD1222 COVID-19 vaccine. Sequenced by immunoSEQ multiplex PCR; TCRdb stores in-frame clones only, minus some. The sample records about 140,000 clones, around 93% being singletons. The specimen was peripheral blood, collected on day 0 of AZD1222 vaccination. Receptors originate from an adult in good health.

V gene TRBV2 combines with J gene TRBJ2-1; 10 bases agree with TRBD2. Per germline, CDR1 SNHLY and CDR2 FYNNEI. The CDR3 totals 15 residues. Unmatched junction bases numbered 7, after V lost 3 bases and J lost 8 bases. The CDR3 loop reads CASSDSSGGFDEQFF. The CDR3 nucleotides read TGTGCCAGCAGTGACTCTAGCGGGGGTTTCGATGAGCAGTTCTTC.

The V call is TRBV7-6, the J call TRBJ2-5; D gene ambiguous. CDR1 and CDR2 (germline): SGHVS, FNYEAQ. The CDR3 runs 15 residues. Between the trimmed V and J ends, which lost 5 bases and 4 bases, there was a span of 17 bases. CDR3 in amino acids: CASSRYPRSGETQYF. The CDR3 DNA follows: TGTGCCAGCAGCAGGTACCCTCGGTCGGGAGAGACCCAGTACTTC.

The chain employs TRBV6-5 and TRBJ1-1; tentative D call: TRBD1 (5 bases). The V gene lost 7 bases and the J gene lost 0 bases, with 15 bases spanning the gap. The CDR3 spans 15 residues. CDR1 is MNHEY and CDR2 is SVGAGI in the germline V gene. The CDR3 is CASISGVGVNTEAFF. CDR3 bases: TGTGCCAGCATTTCGGGGGTGGGGGTGAACACTGAAGCTTTCTTT.

CDR3 nucleotide sequence: TGTGCCAGCAGTTACGAGAGACATTATAATTCACCCCTCCACTTT. Translating it yields CASSYERHYNSPLHF. V and J are TRBV6-2 or TRBV6-3 and TRBJ1-6; D is unclear. Looked up from germline, CDR1 is MNHEY and CDR2 is SVGEGT. The CDR3 length is 15 residues. Trimming cost V 2 bases and J 4 bases, with 9 bases left between them.

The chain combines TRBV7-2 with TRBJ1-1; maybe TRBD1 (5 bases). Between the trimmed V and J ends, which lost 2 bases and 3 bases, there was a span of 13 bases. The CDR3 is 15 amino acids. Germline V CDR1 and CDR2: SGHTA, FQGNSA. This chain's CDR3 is CASSLFQGSDTEAFF. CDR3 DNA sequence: TGTGCCAGCAGCTTATTTCAGGGTTCGGACACTGAAGCTTTCTTT.

This CDR3 reads CASSQDPTGSGNTIYF. The CDR3 DNA sequence: TGTGCCAGCAGCCAAGATCCGACAGGCTCTGGAAACACCATATATTTT. This chain connects TRBV4-2 to TRBJ1-3; D is possibly TRBD1 (6 bases). Trimming shortened V by 0 bases and J by 0 bases, and 9 bases separated the two germline ends. The CDR3 contains 16 residues. Germline V gene data show CDR1 as LGHNA and CDR2 as YNFKEQ.

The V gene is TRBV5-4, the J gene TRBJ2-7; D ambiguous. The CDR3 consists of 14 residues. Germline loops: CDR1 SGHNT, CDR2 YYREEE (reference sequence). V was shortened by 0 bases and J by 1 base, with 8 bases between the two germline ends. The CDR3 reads CASSLDLRSYEQYF. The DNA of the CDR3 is TGTGCCAGCAGCTTGGATCTGCGTTCCTACGAGCAGTACTTC.

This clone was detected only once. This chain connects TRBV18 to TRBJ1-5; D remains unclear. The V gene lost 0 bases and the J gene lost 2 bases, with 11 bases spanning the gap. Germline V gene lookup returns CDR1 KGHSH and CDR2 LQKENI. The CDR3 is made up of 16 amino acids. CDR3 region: CASSPPRVDGNQPQHF. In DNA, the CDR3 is TGTGCCAGCTCACCACCACGGGTTGATGGCAATCAGCCCCAGCATTTT. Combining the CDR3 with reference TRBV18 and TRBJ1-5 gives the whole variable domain NAGVMQNPRHLVRRRGQEARLRCSPMKGHSHVYWYRQLPEEGLKFMVYLQKENIIDESGMPKERFSAEFPKEGPSILRIQQVVRGDSAAYFCASSPPRVDGNQPQHFGDGTRLSIL.

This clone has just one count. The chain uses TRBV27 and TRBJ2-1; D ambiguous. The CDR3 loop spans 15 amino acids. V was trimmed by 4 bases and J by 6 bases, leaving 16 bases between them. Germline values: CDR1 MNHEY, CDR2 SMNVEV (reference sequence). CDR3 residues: CASSSEVGVGNEQFF. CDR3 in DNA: TGTGCCAGCAGTTCAGAGGTTGGGGTTGGCAATGAGCAGTTCTTC.

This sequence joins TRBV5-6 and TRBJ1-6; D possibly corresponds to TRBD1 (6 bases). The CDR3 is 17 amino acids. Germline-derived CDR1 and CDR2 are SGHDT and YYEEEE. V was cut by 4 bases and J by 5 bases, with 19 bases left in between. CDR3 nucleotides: TGTGCCAGCAGCAGACCGGGACACCAAAGGAATAATTCACCCCTCCACTTT. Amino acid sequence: CASSRPGHQRNNSPLHF.

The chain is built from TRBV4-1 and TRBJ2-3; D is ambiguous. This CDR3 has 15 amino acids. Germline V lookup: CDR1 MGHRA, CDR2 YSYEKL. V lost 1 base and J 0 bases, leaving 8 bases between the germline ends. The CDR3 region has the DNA TGCGCCAGCAGCCAAGTCCCGGTTAGCACAGATACGCAGTATTTT. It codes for CASSQVPVSTDTQYF.

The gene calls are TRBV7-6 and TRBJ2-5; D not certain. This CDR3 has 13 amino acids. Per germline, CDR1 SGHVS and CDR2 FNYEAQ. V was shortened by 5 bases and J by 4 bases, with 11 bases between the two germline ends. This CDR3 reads CASSPLVRETQYF. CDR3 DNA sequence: TGTGCCAGCAGCCCACTCGTCCGAGAGACCCAGTACTTC.

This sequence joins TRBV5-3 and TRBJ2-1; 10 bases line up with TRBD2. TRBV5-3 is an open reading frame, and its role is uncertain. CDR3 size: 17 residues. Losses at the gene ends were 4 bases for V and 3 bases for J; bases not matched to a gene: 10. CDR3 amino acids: CARSTGPQRGGYNEQFF. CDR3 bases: TGTGCCAGAAGCACTGGACCCCAGCGGGGGGGCTACAATGAGCAGTTCTTC.

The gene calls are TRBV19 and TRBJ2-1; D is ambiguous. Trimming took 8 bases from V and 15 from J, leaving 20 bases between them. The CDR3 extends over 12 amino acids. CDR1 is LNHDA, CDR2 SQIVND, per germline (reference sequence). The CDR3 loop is CASPSSITTVFF. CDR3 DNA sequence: TGTGCCAGTCCAAGCAGCATCACTACCGTGTTCTTC.

This chain's CDR3 is CASSHDSTRISSYNSPLHF. In DNA, the CDR3 is TGTGCCAGCAGCCATGACAGCACAAGGATTAGCTCCTATAATTCACCCCTCCACTTT. The chain employs TRBV3-1 (or the pseudogene TRBV3-2) and TRBJ1-6; D might be TRBD1 (5 bases). Looked up from germline, CDR1 is LGHDT and CDR2 is YNNKEL (reference sequence). V gave up 3 bases and J gave up 0 bases, with 18 bases separating them. The CDR3 sequence is 19 residues long.

The chain's CDR3 is CASSLPGGNYNEQFF. For the CDR3, the DNA is TGTGCCAGCAGCTTACCAGGGGGTAACTACAATGAGCAGTTCTTC. The chain carries TRBV5-4 and TRBJ2-1; 7 bases fit TRBD1. This CDR3 is 15 amino acids long. Germline CDR1 and CDR2: SGHNT and YYREEE (reference sequence). V was pared by 2 bases and J by 3 bases, with 5 bases of the junction left unmatched.

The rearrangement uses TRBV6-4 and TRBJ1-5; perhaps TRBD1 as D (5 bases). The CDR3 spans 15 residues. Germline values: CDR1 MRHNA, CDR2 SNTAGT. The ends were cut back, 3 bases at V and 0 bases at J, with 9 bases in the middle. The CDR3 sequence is CASSESGDSNQPQHF. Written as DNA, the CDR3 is TGTGCCAGCAGTGAGTCGGGGGATAGCAATCAGCCCCAGCATTTT.

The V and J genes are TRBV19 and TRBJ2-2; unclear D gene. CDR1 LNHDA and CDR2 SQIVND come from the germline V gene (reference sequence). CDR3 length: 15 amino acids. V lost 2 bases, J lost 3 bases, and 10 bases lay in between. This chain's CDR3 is CASSIRRWDTGELFF. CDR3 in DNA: TGTGCCAGTAGTATAAGGCGTTGGGACACCGGGGAGCTGTTTTTT.

The CDR3 nucleotides read TGTGCCAGCTCACCACCGATGGCAGCCGGGAGTGAAGCTTTCTTT. The encoded protein is CASSPPMAAGSEAFF. This chain joins TRBV18 and TRBJ1-1, with no clear D. Trimming removed 0 bases at V and 7 bases at J, with 15 bases between. Germline CDR1 and CDR2: KGHSH and LQKENI. The CDR3 has 15 residues. Supplemented by reference TRBV18 and TRBJ1-1, the full variable domain reads NAGVMQNPRHLVRRRGQEARLRCSPMKGHSHVYWYRQLPEEGLKFMVYLQKENIIDESGMPKERFSAEFPKEGPSILRIQQVVRGDSAAYFCASSPPMAAGSEAFFGQGTRLTVV.

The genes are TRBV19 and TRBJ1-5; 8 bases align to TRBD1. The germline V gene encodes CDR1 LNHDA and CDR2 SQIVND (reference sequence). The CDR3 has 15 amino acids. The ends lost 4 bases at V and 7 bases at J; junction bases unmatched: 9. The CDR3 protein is CASSRGQGAVQPQHF. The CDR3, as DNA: TGTGCCAGTAGTAGGGGTCAGGGGGCAGTCCAGCCCCAGCATTTT.